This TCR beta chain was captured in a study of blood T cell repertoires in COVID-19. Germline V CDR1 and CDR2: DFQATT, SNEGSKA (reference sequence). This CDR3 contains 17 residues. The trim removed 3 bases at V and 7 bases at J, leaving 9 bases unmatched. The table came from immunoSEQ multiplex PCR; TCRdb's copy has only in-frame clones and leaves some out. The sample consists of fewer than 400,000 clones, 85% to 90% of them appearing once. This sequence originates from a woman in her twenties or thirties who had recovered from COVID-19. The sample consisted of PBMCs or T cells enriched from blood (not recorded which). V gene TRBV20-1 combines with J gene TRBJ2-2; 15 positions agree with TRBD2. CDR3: CSASPGTSGGLDGELFF. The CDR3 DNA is TGCAGTGCTAGTCCGGGGACTAGCGGGGGGCTGGACGGGGAGCTGTTTTTT.